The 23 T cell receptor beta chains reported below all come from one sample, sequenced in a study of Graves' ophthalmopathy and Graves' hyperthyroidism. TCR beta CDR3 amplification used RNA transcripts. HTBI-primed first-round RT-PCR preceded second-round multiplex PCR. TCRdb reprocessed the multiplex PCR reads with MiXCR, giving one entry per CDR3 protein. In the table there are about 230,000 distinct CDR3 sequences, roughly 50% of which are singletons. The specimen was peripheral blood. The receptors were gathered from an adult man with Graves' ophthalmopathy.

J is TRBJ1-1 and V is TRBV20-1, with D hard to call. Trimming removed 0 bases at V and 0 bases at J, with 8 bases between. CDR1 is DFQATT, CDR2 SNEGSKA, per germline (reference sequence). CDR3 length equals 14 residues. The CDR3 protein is CSARDGDMNTEAFF. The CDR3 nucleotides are TGCAGTGCTAGAGACGGGGATATGAACACTGAAGCTTTCTTT.

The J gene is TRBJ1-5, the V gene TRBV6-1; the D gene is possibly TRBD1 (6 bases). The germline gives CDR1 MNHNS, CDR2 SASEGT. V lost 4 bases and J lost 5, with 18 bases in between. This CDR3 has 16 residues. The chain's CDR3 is CASSGRSGQHHQPQHF. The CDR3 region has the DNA TGTGCCAGCAGTGGACGCAGCGGACAGCACCATCAGCCCCAGCATTTT.

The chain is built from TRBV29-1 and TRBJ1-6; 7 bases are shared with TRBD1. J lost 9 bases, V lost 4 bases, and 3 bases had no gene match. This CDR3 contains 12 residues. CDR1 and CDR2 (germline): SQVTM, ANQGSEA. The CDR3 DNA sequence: TGCAGCGTTGGGGACAGTAGTTCACCCCTCCACTTT. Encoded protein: CSVGDSSSPLHF.

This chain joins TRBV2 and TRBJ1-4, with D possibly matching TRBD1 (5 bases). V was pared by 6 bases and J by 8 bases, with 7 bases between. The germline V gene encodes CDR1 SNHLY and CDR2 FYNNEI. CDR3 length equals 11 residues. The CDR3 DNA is TGTGCCAGCAGACAGGTGGAAAAACTGTTTTTT. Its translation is CASRQVEKLFF. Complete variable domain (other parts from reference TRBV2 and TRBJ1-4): EPEVTQTPSHQVTQMGQEVILRCVPISNHLYFYWYRQILGQKVEFLVSFYNNEISEKSEIFDDQFSVERPDGSNFTLKIRSTKLEDSAMYFCASRQVEKLFFGSGTQLSVL.

The CDR3 loop is CASSREVTYEQYF. Written as DNA, the CDR3 is TGTGCCAGTAGTAGAGAAGTCACCTACGAGCAGTACTTC. This chain connects TRBV19 to TRBJ2-7; D not certain. The CDR3 runs 13 residues. V lost 4 bases and J lost 2, with 9 bases in between. Germline CDR1 is LNHDA and CDR2 is SQIVND (reference sequence).

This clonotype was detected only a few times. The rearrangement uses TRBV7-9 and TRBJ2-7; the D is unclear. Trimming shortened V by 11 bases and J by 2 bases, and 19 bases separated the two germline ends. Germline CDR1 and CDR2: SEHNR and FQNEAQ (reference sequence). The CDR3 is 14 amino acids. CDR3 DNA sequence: TGTGCCGCAGCGTCTGATGCCCTACCCTACGAGCAGTACTTC. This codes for CAAASDALPYEQYF.

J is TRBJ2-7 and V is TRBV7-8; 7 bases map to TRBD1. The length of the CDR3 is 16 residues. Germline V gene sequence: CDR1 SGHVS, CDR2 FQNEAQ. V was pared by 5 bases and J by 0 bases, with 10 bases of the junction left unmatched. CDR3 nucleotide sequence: TGTGCCAGCAGCGAAGATGGGACAGCGAGCTCCTACGAGCAGTACTTC. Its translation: CASSEDGTASSYEQYF.

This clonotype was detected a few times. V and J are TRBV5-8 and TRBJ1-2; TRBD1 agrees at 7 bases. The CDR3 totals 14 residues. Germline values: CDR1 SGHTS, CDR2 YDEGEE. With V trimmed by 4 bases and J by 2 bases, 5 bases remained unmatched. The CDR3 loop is CASSHLTGNYGYTF. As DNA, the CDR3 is TGTGCCAGCAGCCACCTGACAGGGAACTATGGCTACACCTTC.

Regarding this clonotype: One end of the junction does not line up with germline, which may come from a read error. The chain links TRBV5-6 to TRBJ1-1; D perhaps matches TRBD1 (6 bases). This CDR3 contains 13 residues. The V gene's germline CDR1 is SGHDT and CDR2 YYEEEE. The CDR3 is CASSQYSRQGAFF. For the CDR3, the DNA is TGCGCCAGCAGCCAATATTCGCGGCAGGGGGCTTTCTTT.

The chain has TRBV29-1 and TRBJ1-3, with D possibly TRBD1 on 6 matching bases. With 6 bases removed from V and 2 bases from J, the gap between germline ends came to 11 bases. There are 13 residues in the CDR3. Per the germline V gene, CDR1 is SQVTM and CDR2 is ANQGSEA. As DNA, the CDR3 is TGCAGCGTCCGACAGGTCACTGGAAACACCATATATTTT. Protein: CSVRQVTGNTIYF. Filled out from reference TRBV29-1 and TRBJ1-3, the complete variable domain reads SAVISQKPSRDICQRGTSLTIQCQVDSQVTMMFWYRQQPGQSLTLIATANQGSEATYESGFVIDKFPISRPNLTFSTLTVSNMSPEDSSIYLCSVRQVTGNTIYFGEGSWLTVV.

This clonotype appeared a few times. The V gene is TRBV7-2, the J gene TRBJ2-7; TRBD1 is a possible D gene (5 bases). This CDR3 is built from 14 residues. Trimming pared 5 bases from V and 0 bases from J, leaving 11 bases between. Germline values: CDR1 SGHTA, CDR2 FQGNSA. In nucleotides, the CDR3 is TGTGCCAGCAGCCCCAGGGAACACTCCTACGAGCAGTACTTC. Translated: CASSPREHSYEQYF.

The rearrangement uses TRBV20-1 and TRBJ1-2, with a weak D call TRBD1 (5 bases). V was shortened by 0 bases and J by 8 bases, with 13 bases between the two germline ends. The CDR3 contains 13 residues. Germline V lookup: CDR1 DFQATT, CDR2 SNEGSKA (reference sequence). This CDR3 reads CSARDLNWGGYTF. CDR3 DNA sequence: TGCAGTGCTAGAGATCTAAATTGGGGGGGCTACACCTTC.

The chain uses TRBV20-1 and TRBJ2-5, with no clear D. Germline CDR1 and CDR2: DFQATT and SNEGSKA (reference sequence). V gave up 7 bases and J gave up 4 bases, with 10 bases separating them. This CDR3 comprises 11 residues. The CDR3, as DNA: TGCAGTGACAGTGAGGCAGAGACCCAGTACTTC. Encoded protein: CSDSEAETQYF.

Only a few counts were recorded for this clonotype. The CDR3 is CASSLSWGLNTEAFF. CDR3 nucleotides: TGTGCCAGTAGCCTCAGCTGGGGCCTAAACACTGAAGCTTTCTTT. The V call is TRBV19, the J call TRBJ1-1, with TRBD1 as a possible D gene (5 bases). V lost 6 bases to trimming and J lost 2 bases, with 16 bases between them. Germline V gene sequence: CDR1 LNHDA, CDR2 SQIVND (reference sequence). The CDR3 covers 15 residues. Full variable domain (remainder filled in from reference TRBV19 and TRBJ1-1): DGGITQSPKYLFRKEGQNVTLSCEQNLNHDAMYWYRQDPGQGLRLIYYSQIVNDFQKGDIAEGYSVSREKKESFPLTVTSAQKNPTAFYLCASSLSWGLNTEAFFGQGTRLTVV.

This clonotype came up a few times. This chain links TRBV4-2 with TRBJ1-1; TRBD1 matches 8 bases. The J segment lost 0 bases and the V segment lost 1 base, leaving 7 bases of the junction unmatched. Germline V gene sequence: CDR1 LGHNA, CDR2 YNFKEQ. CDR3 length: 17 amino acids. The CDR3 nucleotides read TGTGCCAGCAGCCAAGCCCAGGGGGCGGCGATGAACACTGAAGCTTTCTTT. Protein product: CASSQAQGAAMNTEAFF.

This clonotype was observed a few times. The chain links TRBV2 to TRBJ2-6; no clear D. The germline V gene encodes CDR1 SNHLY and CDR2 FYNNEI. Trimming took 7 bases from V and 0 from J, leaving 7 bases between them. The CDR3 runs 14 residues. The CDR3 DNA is TGTGCCAGCATGTCCCCCTCTGGGGCCAACGTCCTGACTTTC. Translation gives CASMSPSGANVLTF.

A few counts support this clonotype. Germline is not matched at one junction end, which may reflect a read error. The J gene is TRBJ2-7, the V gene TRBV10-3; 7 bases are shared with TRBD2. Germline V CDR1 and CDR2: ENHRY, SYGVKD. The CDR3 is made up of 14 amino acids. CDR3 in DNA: TGTGCCAGCAGTTCCGGGACTATGGGCGCGGAGCAGTACTTC. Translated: CASSSGTMGAEQYF.

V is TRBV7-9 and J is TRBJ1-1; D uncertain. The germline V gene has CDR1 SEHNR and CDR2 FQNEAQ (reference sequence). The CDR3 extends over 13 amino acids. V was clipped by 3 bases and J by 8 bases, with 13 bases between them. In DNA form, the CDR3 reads TGTGCCAGCAGCTTGGGGTCGAGGGAGGAAGCTTTCTTT. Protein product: CASSLGSREEAFF.

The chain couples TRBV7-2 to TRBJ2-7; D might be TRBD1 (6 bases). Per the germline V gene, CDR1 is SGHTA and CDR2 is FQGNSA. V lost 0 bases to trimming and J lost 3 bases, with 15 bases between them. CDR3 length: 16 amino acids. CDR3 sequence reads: CASSLAAAGVGYEQYF. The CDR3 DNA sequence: TGTGCCAGCAGCTTAGCCGCGGCAGGGGTAGGCTACGAGCAGTACTTC.

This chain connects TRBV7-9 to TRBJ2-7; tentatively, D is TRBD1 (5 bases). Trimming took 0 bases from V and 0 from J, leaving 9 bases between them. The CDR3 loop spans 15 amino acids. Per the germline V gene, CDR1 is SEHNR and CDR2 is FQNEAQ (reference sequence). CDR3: CASSLATDNSYEQYF. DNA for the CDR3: TGTGCCAGCAGCTTAGCTACGGACAACTCCTACGAGCAGTACTTC.

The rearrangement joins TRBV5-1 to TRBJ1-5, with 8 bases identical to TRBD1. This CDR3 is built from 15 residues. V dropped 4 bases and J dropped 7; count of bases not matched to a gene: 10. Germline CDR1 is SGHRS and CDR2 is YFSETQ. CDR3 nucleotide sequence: TGCGCCAGCAGCGCCTGGACAGGGTCCGGGCAGCCCCAGCATTTT. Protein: CASSAWTGSGQPQHF.

In nucleotides, the CDR3 is TGTGCCAGCAGCCCCAGATTCATAACCCGGGACTCCCAAGAGACCCAGTACTTC. Its translation: CASSPRFITRDSQETQYF. The rearrangement uses TRBV4-2 and TRBJ2-5; D might be TRBD2 (6 bases). This CDR3 comprises 18 residues. The V end lost 4 bases, the J end lost 1 base, and 22 bases lay between the germline ends. Germline V gene sequence: CDR1 LGHNA, CDR2 YNFKEQ.

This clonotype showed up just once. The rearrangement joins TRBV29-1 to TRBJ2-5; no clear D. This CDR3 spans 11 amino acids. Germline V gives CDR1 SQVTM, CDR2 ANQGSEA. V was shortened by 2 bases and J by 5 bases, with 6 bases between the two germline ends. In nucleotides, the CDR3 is TGCAGCGTTGAAATAAGGGAGACCCAGTACTTC. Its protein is CSVEIRETQYF. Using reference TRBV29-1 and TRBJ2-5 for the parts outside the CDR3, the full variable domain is SAVISQKPSRDICQRGTSLTIQCQVDSQVTMMFWYRQQPGQSLTLIATANQGSEATYESGFVIDKFPISRPNLTFSTLTVSNMSPEDSSIYLCSVEIRETQYFGPGTRLLVL.